The 21 T cell receptor beta chains presented below share a single source sample, sequenced in a study of early stage breast cancer tumors. Assay: immunoSEQ multiplex PCR; the TCRdb copy retains only in-frame clones and omits some. Seen here are nearly 70,000 clones, 65% to 85% observed once, and the top ten hold 4.7%. The sequencing input was blood. All receptors come from a person aged 40 to 49 with breast cancer.

V is TRBV6-6 and J is TRBJ2-1, with TRBD2 matching 12 bases. The CDR3 is 16 residues long. The ends lost 5 bases at V and 7 bases at J; junction bases unmatched: 9. Germline V gene sequence: CDR1 MNHNY, CDR2 SVGAGI (reference sequence). In DNA, the CDR3 is TGTGCCAGCAGTCCGCGTCTAGCGGGAGGGCTGAATGAGCAGTTCTTC. The encoded protein is CASSPRLAGGLNEQFF.

The genes are TRBV11-3 and TRBJ2-4; D not certain. V was trimmed by 0 bases and J by 0 bases, leaving 15 bases between them. Germline CDR1 reads SGHNT; CDR2 reads YENEEA. The CDR3 is 18 residues long. Here the CDR3 DNA reads TGTGCCAGCAGCTTAGATCGGCACAGCGAAATAGCCAAAAACATTCAGTACTTC. Its protein product is CASSLDRHSEIAKNIQYF.

The V call is TRBV2, the J call TRBJ2-7, with a tentative D call TRBD2 (5 bases). V was pared by 8 bases and J by 3 bases, with 14 bases between. CDR3 length: 13 amino acids. Germline V gene data show CDR1 as SNHLY and CDR2 as FYNNEI. This CDR3 reads CASAYAEVYEQYF. As DNA, the CDR3 is TGTGCCAGCGCCTACGCGGAGGTCTACGAGCAGTACTTC.

V is TRBV27 and J is TRBJ2-7; D is unclear. The V and J ends lost 6 bases and 4 bases respectively, with 7 bases between them. Germline loops: CDR1 MNHEY, CDR2 SMNVEV (reference sequence). The CDR3 has 11 residues. The CDR3 is CASSSGYEQYF. The DNA for the CDR3 is TGTGCCAGCAGCTCTGGTTACGAGCAGTACTTC.

The V call is TRBV28, the J call TRBJ1-1; TRBD1 matches 8 bases. Germline trimming cut 4 bases from V and 3 bases from J; bases unmatched to any gene: 4. The CDR3 runs 14 residues. Germline V CDR1 and CDR2: MDHEN, SYDVKM. This CDR3 reads CASSSGGDDTEAFF. CDR3 in DNA: TGTGCCAGCAGTTCAGGGGGCGACGACACTGAAGCTTTCTTT.

The rearrangement uses TRBV5-5 and TRBJ2-7; no firm D call. From germline, CDR1 is SGHKS and CDR2 YYEKEE (reference sequence). Trimming stripped 2 bases from V and 2 bases from J, with 2 bases between. The CDR3 covers 11 residues. The CDR3 loop reads CASSLAYEQYF. The CDR3 DNA is TGTGCCAGCAGCTTAGCCTACGAGCAGTACTTC.

Comment on this clone: One end of the junction varies from germline; a read error may be responsible. This chain links TRBV30 with TRBJ2-1; D remains ambiguous. The CDR3 sequence is 14 residues long. CDR1 and CDR2 from the germline V gene are GTSNPN and SVGIG (reference sequence). The CDR3 DNA follows: TGTGCCTGGAGTGAGATAGCCCCGGTTGGTGAGCAGCTCTTC. Protein: CAWSEIAPVGEQLF.

The V call is TRBV2, the J call TRBJ2-5; maybe TRBD2 (7 bases). Germline-derived CDR1 and CDR2 are SNHLY and FYNNEI. This CDR3 comprises 15 residues. The V end was cut by 5 bases, the J end by 2 bases, with 15 bases between. The CDR3 protein is CASSLQGGGQETQYF. As DNA, the CDR3 is TGTGCCAGCAGTCTACAGGGAGGGGGACAAGAGACCCAGTACTTC.

The chain employs TRBV7-3 and TRBJ1-1; 7 bases map to TRBD1. This CDR3 region has 15 residues. The J segment lost 0 bases and the V segment lost 0 bases, leaving 1 base of the junction unmatched. Germline CDR1 and CDR2: SGHTA and FQGTGA. CDR3 sequence: CASSLTGTVNTEAFF. The DNA of the CDR3 is TGTGCCAGCAGCTTAACCGGGACAGTGAACACTGAAGCTTTCTTT.

The chain couples TRBV6-1 to TRBJ1-2, with 10 bases lining up with TRBD1. V was pared by 7 bases and J by 5 bases, with 4 bases of the junction left unmatched. The CDR3 totals 13 residues. CDR1 is MNHNS, CDR2 SASEGT, per germline. CDR3 protein: CASTRDRGYGYTF. In DNA, the CDR3 is TGTGCCAGCACCCGGGACAGGGGTTATGGCTACACCTTC.

The CDR3 here is CASSLGLDYEQYF. The CDR3 DNA reads as TGTGCCAGTAGTCTCGGACTGGACTACGAGCAGTACTTC. The chain links TRBV19 to TRBJ2-7; D perhaps matches TRBD2 (5 bases). Looked up from germline, CDR1 is LNHDA and CDR2 is SQIVND (reference sequence). Trimming shortened V by 5 bases and J by 3 bases, and 11 bases separated the two germline ends. This CDR3 spans 13 amino acids.

V is TRBV19 and J is TRBJ1-3; no firm D call. This CDR3 region has 15 residues. The V gene lost 5 bases and the J gene lost 0 bases, with 11 bases spanning the gap. Germline assignment: CDR1 LNHDA and CDR2 SQIVND (reference sequence). The CDR3 region is CASSPRGSSGNTIYF. The CDR3 bases are TGTGCCAGTAGTCCCCGAGGGAGCTCTGGAAACACCATATATTTT.

This rearrangement joins TRBV5-4 to TRBJ1-3; no reliable D call. Trimming pared 0 bases from V and 0 bases from J, leaving 4 bases between. Germline lookup yields CDR1 SGHNT and CDR2 YYREEE (reference sequence). The CDR3 contains 14 residues. Here the CDR3 DNA reads TGTGCCAGCAGCTTGGACAGCTCTGGAAACACCATATATTTT. Protein sequence: CASSLDSSGNTIYF.

The chain carries TRBV5-4 and TRBJ2-1, with no clear D. CDR1 and CDR2 from the germline V gene are SGHNT and YYREEE (reference sequence). The CDR3 totals 15 residues. Trimming removed 3 bases at V and 0 bases at J, with 10 bases between. CDR3 coding DNA: TGTGCCAGCAGCTCAGACCCCAGCTCCTACAATGAGCAGTTCTTC. This translates into CASSSDPSSYNEQFF.

The chain has TRBV6-1 and TRBJ2-7; TRBD1 or TRBD2 may be the D gene (5 bases each). From germline, CDR1 is MNHNS and CDR2 SASEGT. There are 15 residues in the CDR3. Between the trimmed V and J ends, which lost 7 bases and 2 bases, there was a span of 18 bases. CDR3 DNA: TGTGCCAGCACCGAGCACAGTGGGGGTACCTACGAGCAGTACTTC. Encoded protein: CASTEHSGGTYEQYF.

This chain uses TRBV2 with TRBJ1-5, with D uncertain. The CDR3 totals 12 residues. The germline CDR1 and CDR2 sequences are SNHLY and FYNNEI. V lost 3 bases to trimming and J lost 4 bases, with 4 bases between them. The CDR3 nucleotides read TGTGCCAGCAGTGAGACGAATCAGCCCCAGCATTTT. This codes for CASSETNQPQHF.

The rearrangement joins TRBV28 to TRBJ1-2, with D maybe TRBD1 (6 bases). CDR1 is MDHEN and CDR2 is SYDVKM in the germline V gene. The CDR3 has 13 amino acids. The V end lost 2 bases, the J end lost 7 bases, and 11 bases lay between the germline ends. CDR3 in DNA: TGTGCCAGCAGTTTAGGGACATCCCGTGGCTACACCTTC. It encodes CASSLGTSRGYTF.

The CDR3 bases are TGTGCCAGCAGCTCGGTGGTGGATCAGGCGGCAGATACGCAGTATTTT. Translated, it gives CASSSVVDQAADTQYF. The chain links TRBV7-9 to TRBJ2-3; the D is unclear. This CDR3 comprises 16 residues. The V gene lost 4 bases and the J gene lost 4 bases, with 18 bases spanning the gap. Germline-derived CDR1 and CDR2 are SEHNR and FQNEAQ (reference sequence).

This sequence joins TRBV7-3 and TRBJ2-3; TRBD2 matches 8 bases. Germline values: CDR1 SGHTA, CDR2 FQGTGA. This CDR3 region has 12 residues. The V gene end was trimmed by 5 bases and the J gene end by 11 bases; junction bases not matched to a gene: 6. CDR3 DNA: TGTGCCAGCAGCCCAGACGGGGGGGGGCAGTATTTT. It yields the protein CASSPDGGGQYF.

V and J are TRBV30 and TRBJ1-1; TRBD1 is a possible D gene (5 bases). This CDR3 has 14 residues. Germline V gives CDR1 GTSNPN, CDR2 SVGIG (reference sequence). V was clipped by 5 bases and J by 4 bases, with 17 bases between them. The DNA for the CDR3 is TGTGCCTGGGGACCCCGGGACGTTGGCACTGAAGCTTTCTTT. This gives the protein CAWGPRDVGTEAFF.

The CDR3 loop reads CASSLGRYLTDTQYF. CDR3 DNA sequence: TGTGCCAGCAGTTTAGGGAGGTACCTCACAGATACGCAGTATTTT. The rearrangement uses TRBV28 and TRBJ2-3; tentatively, D is TRBD2 (6 bases). The V and J ends lost 2 bases and 2 bases respectively, with 11 bases between them. Germline V lookup: CDR1 MDHEN, CDR2 SYDVKM. The length of the CDR3 is 15 residues.